The 20 T cell receptor beta chains listed next were all sequenced from one sample in a study of blood T cell repertoires in COVID-19. The repertoire was sequenced with immunoSEQ multiplex PCR; TCRdb's copy has only in-frame clones and lacks some. There are around 200,000 clones in the sample; 80% to 90% occur only once, and 3% to 3.5% lies in the top ten. The sequencing input was PBMCs or T cells enriched from blood (not recorded which). The receptors stem from a woman aged 50 to 60 in a cohort exposed to, infected with or recovered from COVID-19 (not recorded which).

The rearrangement joins TRBV3-1 (or the pseudogene TRBV3-2) to TRBJ1-2, with no clear D. Between the trimmed V and J ends, which lost 6 bases and 3 bases, there was a span of 14 bases. CDR1 is LGHDT, CDR2 YNNKEL, per germline (reference sequence). This CDR3 region has 14 residues. For the CDR3, the DNA is TGTGCCAGCAGTACGGGGAGTGGAGACTATGGCTACACCTTC. This sequence encodes CASSTGSGDYGYTF.

The CDR3 DNA is TGTGCCAGCAGCTTCAGGACAGGGGGAGCCGGGGAGCTGTTTTTT. Protein: CASSFRTGGAGELFF. The chain links TRBV11-3 to TRBJ2-2; 10 nucleotides match TRBD1. This CDR3 has 15 amino acids. Germline trimming cut 3 bases from V and 6 bases from J; bases unmatched to any gene: 4. Germline V gene lookup returns CDR1 SGHNT and CDR2 YENEEA.

V is TRBV19 and J is TRBJ2-7; D is unclear. V shed 2 bases and J shed 3 bases, with 8 bases lying between them. The CDR3 runs to 13 residues. CDR1 is LNHDA and CDR2 is SQIVND in the germline V gene (reference sequence). CDR3 protein: CASSISSYYEQYF. CDR3 nucleotides: TGTGCCAGTAGTATATCGTCCTACTACGAGCAGTACTTC.

The rearrangement uses TRBV7-9 and TRBJ2-3; D possibly corresponds to TRBD1 (5 bases). The CDR3 covers 16 residues. From germline, CDR1 is SEHNR and CDR2 FQNEAQ (reference sequence). V was clipped by 5 bases and J by 1 base, with 16 bases between them. The CDR3, as DNA: TGTGCCAGCAGCCCGCCCCCGGGCAGGGGCACAGATACGCAGTATTTT. Translating it yields CASSPPPGRGTDTQYF.

V usage is TRBV7-6 and J usage is TRBJ2-7; 9 bases line up with TRBD1. Per germline, CDR1 SGHVS and CDR2 FNYEAQ. The CDR3 is 16 amino acids. The junction had 7 bases not matched to a gene; V was cut back by 4 bases and J by 0 bases. The CDR3 DNA is TGTGCCAGCAGCTGGGGACAGGGTCTAAGCTCCTACGAGCAGTACTTC. It translates to CASSWGQGLSSYEQYF.

The chain uses TRBV6-2 or TRBV6-3 and TRBJ2-7; D is perhaps TRBD1 (6 bases). Trimming cost V 5 bases and J 6 bases, with 23 bases left between them. This CDR3 contains 16 residues. Germline loops: CDR1 MNHEY, CDR2 SVGEGT. The CDR3 DNA sequence: TGTGCCAGCAGTACTCCCCGGGACATCCCTTTTAGCGAGCAGTACTTC. Encoded protein: CASSTPRDIPFSEQYF.

The gene calls are TRBV5-1 and TRBJ1-2, with a possible D match to TRBD1 (6 bases). V was trimmed by 3 bases and J by 2 bases, leaving 11 bases between them. The germline V gene encodes CDR1 SGHRS and CDR2 YFSETQ. This CDR3 has 14 residues. CDR3 DNA: TGCGCCAGCAGCTCAGGGGAGGGAAACTATGGCTACACCTTC. As protein: CASSSGEGNYGYTF.

This clone came up a few times. CDR3 in DNA: TGTGCCAGCAGCTATACTAACACAGATACGCAGTATTTT. Translating gives CASSYTNTDTQYF. The chain couples TRBV7-3 to TRBJ2-3; D gene ambiguous. The V end lost 4 bases, the J end lost 2 bases, and 7 bases lay between the germline ends. CDR1 SGHTA and CDR2 FQGTGA come from the germline V gene. This CDR3 comprises 13 residues.

V usage is TRBV15 and J usage is TRBJ2-7; D possibly corresponds to TRBD1 (5 bases). Germline CDR1 is LNHNV and CDR2 is YYDKDF (reference sequence). V lost 0 bases and J lost 3, with 18 bases in between. CDR3 length: 17 residues. CDR3 DNA sequence: TGTGCCACCAGCAGAGATCTTGACCCATGGACAAGCTACGAGCAGTACTTC. Amino acid sequence: CATSRDLDPWTSYEQYF.

This sequence joins TRBV4-3 and TRBJ2-5, with 10 bases fitting TRBD2. The germline V gene encodes CDR1 LGHNA and CDR2 YSLEER. The ends lost 4 bases at V and 4 bases at J; junction bases unmatched: 3. The CDR3 sequence is 14 residues long. The CDR3 DNA is TGCGCCAGCAGCCCAAGCGGGGGGGCAGAGACCCAGTACTTC. This gives the protein CASSPSGGAETQYF.

The chain couples TRBV7-2 to TRBJ1-5; no clear D gene. Germline CDR1 is SGHTA and CDR2 is FQGNSA. The V and J ends lost 5 bases and 4 bases respectively, with 9 bases between them. The CDR3 has 13 residues. CDR3 in DNA: TGTGCCAGCAGCGCAGAATCGAATCAGCCCCAGCATTTT. Its protein is CASSAESNQPQHF.

This chain's CDR3 is CASSSTMGSTDTQYF. The CDR3 DNA reads TGCGCCAGCAGCTCGACAATGGGCAGCACAGATACGCAGTATTTT. This chain joins TRBV5-1 and TRBJ2-3; D is uncertain. Trimming took off 3 bases at V and 0 bases at J, with 11 bases between the two ends. Germline V CDR1 and CDR2: SGHRS, YFSETQ. The CDR3 length is 15 residues.

The chain couples TRBV12-3 or TRBV12-4 to TRBJ1-2, with a weak D call TRBD1 (6 bases). V gave up 7 bases and J gave up 4 bases, with 10 bases separating them. The CDR3 has 12 residues. The CDR3 sequence: CASTPRGYGYTF. The CDR3 DNA reads TGTGCCAGCACCCCCAGGGGCTATGGCTACACCTTC.

The CDR3 nucleotides are TGTGCCAGCAGCCGGACAGGAGGGGTCTATGGCTACACCTTC. Amino acids: CASSRTGGVYGYTF. The J gene is TRBJ1-2, the V gene TRBV3-1 (or the pseudogene TRBV3-2); 7 nucleotides match TRBD1. This CDR3 spans 14 amino acids. The ends lost 4 bases at V and 4 bases at J; junction bases unmatched: 6. CDR1 is LGHDT and CDR2 is YNNKEL in the germline V gene (reference sequence).

This clone was found once. The chain is built from TRBV27 and TRBJ1-1, with D perhaps TRBD1 (6 bases). This CDR3 has 10 amino acids. With 8 bases removed from V and 8 bases from J, the gap between germline ends came to 9 bases. CDR1 is MNHEY, CDR2 SMNVEV, per germline (reference sequence). This CDR3 is CASGTPEAFF. The CDR3 bases are TGTGCCAGCGGGACACCGGAAGCTTTCTTT.

The rearrangement uses TRBV27 and TRBJ2-7; TRBD2 aligns across 7 bases. J was trimmed by 4 bases and V by 10 bases; bases with no gene match: 4. CDR3 length equals 11 residues. The germline V gene has CDR1 MNHEY and CDR2 SMNVEV (reference sequence). DNA for the CDR3: TGTGCCACCTGGGGGGGATACGAGCAGTACTTC. Protein product: CATWGGYEQYF.

The genes are TRBV9 and TRBJ1-6; unclear D gene. CDR3 size: 13 residues. Germline V CDR1 and CDR2: SGDLS, YYNGEE. V was clipped by 2 bases and J by 5 bases, with 5 bases between them. Here the CDR3 DNA reads TGTGCCAGCAGCGTGGCCAATAATTCACCCCTCCACTTT. It translates to CASSVANNSPLHF.

This clone was counted between two and nine times. The gene calls are TRBV19 and TRBJ1-2; 7 bases align to TRBD1. The CDR3 has 14 residues. The germline CDR1 and CDR2 sequences are LNHDA and SQIVND (reference sequence). The V and J ends lost 4 bases and 1 base, in that order; junction bases with no gene match: 3. CDR3 in amino acids: CASSKQGFNYGYTF. CDR3 nucleotides: TGTGCCAGTAGTAAACAGGGGTTTAACTATGGCTACACCTTC.

The chain combines TRBV30 with TRBJ1-6, with 9 bases fitting TRBD1. CDR1 is GTSNPN and CDR2 is SVGIG in the germline V gene (reference sequence). CDR3 size: 15 residues. J was trimmed by 5 bases and V by 5 bases; bases with no gene match: 7. Here the CDR3 reads CAWRDRDFHNSPLHF. The CDR3 bases are TGTGCCTGGCGGGACAGGGATTTCCATAATTCACCCCTCCACTTT. The full variable domain, in which reference TRBV30 and TRBJ1-6 provide the parts outside the CDR3, is SQTIHQWPATLVQPVGSPLSLECTVEGTSNPNLYWYRQAAGRGLQLLFYSVGIGQISSEVPQNLSASRPQDRQFILSSKKLLLSDSGFYLCAWRDRDFHNSPLHFGNGTRLTVT.

CDR3 residues: CASSTPGATNEKLFF. Written as DNA, the CDR3 is TGTGCCAGCAGTACGCCAGGTGCAACTAATGAAAAACTGTTTTTT. This sequence joins TRBV25-1 and TRBJ1-4; D call uncertain. Germline values: CDR1 MGHDK, CDR2 SYGVNS. The CDR3 covers 15 residues. Trimming left V 5 bases short and J 0 bases short, with 10 bases between.